This T cell receptor beta chain derives from a study of blood T cells in healthy people across ages. Broader study findings: Observed TCR beta diversity per million T cells went down as age went up. This fall followed a roughly linear course with age.

The second PCR ran about 6 to 11 cycles with a sample-barcoded 5' primer and J-beta primers. Each TCR beta cDNA got a 12-nucleotide random molecular identifier. From each sample, at least 2.5 million paired-end reads containing CDR3 were obtained. In TCRdb, the 5' RACE reads were re-called with MiXCR into one record per CDR3 protein. The sample yields approximately 800,000 distinct CDR3 sequences, about 45% seen once. As regards this clonotype: The antigen remains undetermined.

Per sample, at least 6 micrograms of total RNA were extracted. This clonotype was sampled from an elderly man in good health. The sequencing input was blood.

The CDR3 DNA reads TGTGCCAGCAGTTTCACCACGATACAGGGAGGCACAGATACGCAGTATTTT. It specifies CASSFTTIQGGTDTQYF. The J gene is TRBJ2-3, the V gene TRBV12-3 or TRBV12-4; D is perhaps TRBD1 (6 bases). This CDR3 spans 17 amino acids. The germline V and J ends were trimmed by 3 bases and 1 base, with 17 bases remaining between them.